The 25 T cell receptor beta chains given below trace back to one sample, sequenced in a study of T cell changes during pregnancy in multiple sclerosis. Produced via immunoSEQ multiplex PCR; TCRdb's table is partial and in-frame only. The sample holds roughly 60,000 clones, about 94% seen once. The sequences come from CD4+ T cells from peripheral blood mononuclear cells, collected before pregnancy. These receptors came from a female donor with multiple sclerosis, enrolled in a pregnancy study.

The chain employs TRBV19 and TRBJ1-2; D perhaps matches TRBD1 (5 bases). The germline gives CDR1 LNHDA, CDR2 SQIVND (reference sequence). CDR3 length: 16 amino acids. With 5 bases removed from V and 0 bases from J, the gap between germline ends came to 16 bases. This CDR3 reads CASSRAGGESNYGYTF. The CDR3 nucleotides are TGTGCCAGTAGTCGGGCCGGGGGGGAATCTAACTATGGCTACACCTTC.

The chain recombines TRBV11-1 with TRBJ2-7; the D gene is possibly TRBD1 (8 bases). The ends were cut back, 5 bases at V and 5 bases at J, with 19 bases in the middle. The CDR3 is made up of 15 amino acids. Germline lookup yields CDR1 SGHAT and CDR2 FQDESV (reference sequence). The CDR3 DNA reads as TGTGCCAGCAGCCCCCGTACAGGGGGGACTAACGAGCAGTACTTC. It yields the protein CASSPRTGGTNEQYF. The full variable domain, with the rest looked up from reference TRBV11-1 and TRBJ2-7, is EAEVAQSPRYKITEKSQAVAFWCDPISGHATLYWYRQILGQGPELLVQFQDESVVDDSQLPKDRFSAERLKGVDSTLKIQPAELGDSAMYLCASSPRTGGTNEQYFGPGTRLTVT.

This clone was found once. The V call is TRBV5-5, the J call TRBJ2-2; 8 bases line up with TRBD1. This CDR3 is built from 15 residues. V dropped 0 bases and J dropped 7; count of bases not matched to a gene: 5. Germline lookup yields CDR1 SGHKS and CDR2 YYEKEE (reference sequence). CDR3 amino acids: CASSLVAGGYGELFF. DNA for the CDR3: TGTGCCAGCAGCTTGGTGGCAGGGGGCTACGGGGAGCTGTTTTTT.

The gene calls are TRBV7-2 and TRBJ1-5; 9 bases map to TRBD1. The CDR3 length is 15 residues. Germline V gene sequence: CDR1 SGHTA, CDR2 FQGNSA. V was pared by 3 bases and J by 4 bases, with 4 bases of the junction left unmatched. The CDR3 protein is CASSLGQGSNQPQHF. In DNA, the CDR3 is TGTGCCAGCAGCTTGGGACAGGGCTCTAATCAGCCCCAGCATTTT.

V usage is TRBV28 and J usage is TRBJ2-3; 12 positions match TRBD2. In germline, CDR1 is MDHEN, CDR2 SYDVKM. V lost 3 bases and J lost 3; bases outside the gene matches: 4. This CDR3 is built from 16 residues. DNA of the CDR3: TGTGCCAGCAGTTTGTCGCTAGCGGGAGGGACAGATACGCAGTATTTT. This encodes CASSLSLAGGTDTQYF.

V and J are TRBV28 and TRBJ2-7, with 8 bases that match TRBD2. Germline CDR1 and CDR2: MDHEN and SYDVKM. Unmatched junction bases numbered 18, after V lost 5 bases and J lost 9 bases. CDR3 length equals 16 residues. The CDR3 spells CASSLQGWAGGKVQYF. CDR3 DNA: TGTGCCAGCAGTCTCCAGGGCTGGGCGGGAGGAAAGGTGCAGTACTTC.

A note on this clone: Its ends do not fully match the called genes, so a read error is possible. The chain joins TRBV7-7 to TRBJ2-2, with D possibly being TRBD2 (5 bases). CDR1 and CDR2 (germline): SSHAT, FNYEAQ (reference sequence). The CDR3 spans 14 residues. The CDR3 spells CASSLGAATGELFF. The CDR3 DNA reads TGTGCTAGCAGCTTAGGAGCGGCCACCGGGGAGCTGTTTTTT.

This clone came up once. The rearrangement links TRBV7-9 to TRBJ2-1; D is perhaps TRBD2 (6 bases). Trimming removed 3 bases at V and 10 bases at J, with 16 bases between. This CDR3 comprises 14 residues. Germline V lookup: CDR1 SEHNR, CDR2 FQNEAQ (reference sequence). In nucleotides, the CDR3 is TGTGCCAGCAGCTTCCGGGAGTATCAACGGGAGCAGTTCTTC. It codes for CASSFREYQREQFF.

V is TRBV15 and J is TRBJ1-1; D is possibly TRBD1 (6 bases). The germline gives CDR1 LNHNV, CDR2 YYDKDF (reference sequence). V gave up 6 bases and J gave up 6 bases, with 11 bases separating them. The CDR3 length is 12 residues. CDR3 nucleotide sequence: TGTGCCACCAGTCCTGGACAGTCTGAAGCTTTCTTT. Amino acids: CATSPGQSEAFF.

The chain links TRBV6-5 to TRBJ2-2, with 7 bases fitting TRBD1. CDR3 length: 15 residues. Losses at the gene ends were 4 bases for V and 3 bases for J; bases not matched to a gene: 5. Germline V CDR1 and CDR2: MNHEY, SVGAGI. Written as DNA, the CDR3 is TGTGCCAGCAGTTTAAGACAGGGTCACACCGGGGAGCTGTTTTTT. Translated: CASSLRQGHTGELFF.

The chain links TRBV19 to TRBJ2-1; 10 bases are shared with TRBD2. Unmatched junction bases numbered 12, after V lost 8 bases and J lost 11 bases. Germline-derived CDR1 and CDR2 are LNHDA and SQIVND (reference sequence). CDR3 size: 14 residues. CDR3 nucleotide sequence: TGTGCCAGTCGACTAGCGGGTGGGCTGAATCAGCAGTTCTTC. It specifies CASRLAGGLNQQFF.

J is TRBJ1-5 and V is TRBV6-1; 7 nucleotides agree with TRBD1. Germline trimming cut 3 bases from V and 14 bases from J; bases unmatched to any gene: 10. The CDR3 is 13 residues long. Looked up from germline, CDR1 is MNHNS and CDR2 is SASEGT. The DNA of the CDR3 is TGTGCCAGCAGTGACATATTACAGGGGTCCGAGCATTTT. This encodes CASSDILQGSEHF.

The chain couples TRBV7-2 to TRBJ2-1, with TRBD2 as a possible D gene (6 bases). CDR1 is SGHTA and CDR2 is FQGNSA in the germline V gene. V was pared by 5 bases and J by 4 bases, with 18 bases between. The CDR3 extends over 16 amino acids. The CDR3 bases are TGTGCCAGCAGCCCCCGCGGGGCGCTTCATTACAATGAGCAGTTCTTC. Its protein product is CASSPRGALHYNEQFF. The full variable domain, rest sourced from reference TRBV7-2 and TRBJ2-1, is GAGVSQSPSNKVTEKGKDVELRCDPISGHTALYWYRQSLGQGLEFLIYFQGNSAPDKSGLPSDRFSAERTGGSVSTLTIQRTQQEDSAVYLCASSPRGALHYNEQFFGPGTRLTVL.

The chain couples TRBV28 to TRBJ1-5; possible D gene TRBD1, 5 bases. Trimming pared 4 bases from V and 7 bases from J, leaving 8 bases between. The CDR3 has 12 amino acids. In germline, CDR1 is MDHEN, CDR2 SYDVKM. The CDR3 sequence is CASSSGLQPQHF. The CDR3 DNA reads as TGTGCCAGCAGTTCGGGACTCCAGCCCCAGCATTTT. Full variable domain (rest looked up from reference TRBV28 and TRBJ1-5): DVKVTQSSRYLVKRTGEKVFLECVQDMDHENMFWYRQDPGLGLRLIYFSYDVKMKEKGDIPEGYSVSREKKERFSLILESASTNQTSMYLCASSSGLQPQHFGDGTRLSIL.

The chain links TRBV6-5 to TRBJ2-1; no firm D call. The germline V gene encodes CDR1 MNHEY and CDR2 SVGAGI. The CDR3 loop spans 14 amino acids. V lost 6 bases and J lost 6, with 15 bases in between. The CDR3 is CASSYISSPNEQFF. DNA for the CDR3: TGTGCCAGCAGCTACATTAGTTCCCCCAATGAGCAGTTCTTC.

The chain recombines TRBV11-3 with TRBJ2-1, with a possible D match to TRBD2 (6 bases). Germline CDR1 is SGHNT and CDR2 is YENEEA. Trimming cost V 3 bases and J 0 bases, with 12 bases left between them. This CDR3 is built from 16 residues. The CDR3 region has the DNA TGTGCCAGCAGCTTCCCCGCGGGAAGCTCCTACAATGAGCAGTTCTTC. Translation gives CASSFPAGSSYNEQFF.

The rearrangement joins TRBV19 to TRBJ2-1; 13 nucleotides align to TRBD2. In germline, CDR1 is LNHDA, CDR2 SQIVND (reference sequence). V trimming: 3 bases; J trimming: 5 bases; junction bases outside the gene matches: 7. The CDR3 has 17 residues. CDR3 loop: CASSILQGLAGHNEQFF. The CDR3 DNA follows: TGTGCCAGTAGTATCCTTCAGGGACTAGCGGGACACAATGAGCAGTTCTTC.

This chain joins TRBV28 and TRBJ2-3; D perhaps matches TRBD1 (6 bases). V shed 5 bases and J shed 10 bases, with 19 bases lying between them. The V gene's germline CDR1 is MDHEN and CDR2 SYDVKM. This CDR3 is 14 amino acids long. The CDR3 sequence: CASSGTPFTGAQYF. CDR3 nucleotides: TGTGCCAGCAGTGGGACACCTTTCACGGGTGCGCAGTATTTT.

Only one count was recorded for this clone. This sequence joins TRBV29-1 and TRBJ2-5; D gene uncertain. Germline V CDR1 and CDR2: SQVTM, ANQGSEA. Between the trimmed V and J ends, which lost 8 bases and 7 bases, there was a span of 14 bases. This CDR3 contains 11 residues. In nucleotides, the CDR3 is TGCAGCCTCGAGGCCCCCGGGACCCAGTACTTC. It specifies CSLEAPGTQYF.

The V and J genes are TRBV4-3 and TRBJ1-3; D remains ambiguous. The germline gives CDR1 LGHNA, CDR2 YSLEER. V was clipped by 1 base and J by 0 bases, with 10 bases between them. The CDR3 totals 16 residues. CDR3 in DNA: TGCGCCAGCAGCCAAGTTGAGGGTACCTCTGGAAACACCATATATTTT. This codes for CASSQVEGTSGNTIYF.

The chain links TRBV19 to TRBJ1-2; unclear D gene. CDR1 is LNHDA and CDR2 is SQIVND in the germline V gene (reference sequence). The CDR3 has 14 residues. The ends were cut back, 5 bases at V and 7 bases at J, with 17 bases in the middle. CDR3 residues: CASSLTSGRPGYTF. The CDR3 coding sequence is TGTGCCAGTAGTCTCACTTCAGGCAGGCCTGGCTACACCTTC.

The chain joins TRBV4-2 to TRBJ2-2; a possible D gene is TRBD2 (5 bases). The germline gives CDR1 LGHNA, CDR2 YNFKEQ. The CDR3 extends over 15 amino acids. The V end was cut by 4 bases, the J end by 1 base, with 10 bases between. CDR3 amino acids: CASSPRGLNTGELFF. The CDR3 DNA reads as TGTGCCAGCAGCCCCCGAGGGCTGAACACCGGGGAGCTGTTTTTT.

The rearrangement links TRBV27 to TRBJ1-1; D uncertain. The V gene lost 5 bases and the J gene lost 0 bases, with 7 bases spanning the gap. The CDR3 consists of 13 residues. Germline lookup yields CDR1 MNHEY and CDR2 SMNVEV (reference sequence). The CDR3 DNA reads as TGTGCCAGCAGTAAAATCATGAACACTGAAGCTTTCTTT. Its protein is CASSKIMNTEAFF.

The chain recombines TRBV7-9 with TRBJ2-7, with TRBD1 as a possible D gene (5 bases). The germline V gene encodes CDR1 SEHNR and CDR2 FQNEAQ (reference sequence). V was pared by 3 bases and J by 0 bases, with 6 bases between. This CDR3 region has 13 residues. The CDR3 sequence: CASSFDSSYEQYF. In nucleotides, the CDR3 is TGTGCCAGCAGCTTTGACAGCTCCTACGAGCAGTACTTC.

This chain uses TRBV6-6 with TRBJ2-2, with a possible D match to TRBD1 (5 bases). CDR3 length: 14 amino acids. V was cut by 6 bases and J by 0 bases, with 8 bases left in between. The germline V gene encodes CDR1 MNHNY and CDR2 SVGAGI (reference sequence). The CDR3 DNA is TGTGCCAGCAGGGACAACTCGAACACCGGGGAGCTGTTTTTT. This encodes CASRDNSNTGELFF.